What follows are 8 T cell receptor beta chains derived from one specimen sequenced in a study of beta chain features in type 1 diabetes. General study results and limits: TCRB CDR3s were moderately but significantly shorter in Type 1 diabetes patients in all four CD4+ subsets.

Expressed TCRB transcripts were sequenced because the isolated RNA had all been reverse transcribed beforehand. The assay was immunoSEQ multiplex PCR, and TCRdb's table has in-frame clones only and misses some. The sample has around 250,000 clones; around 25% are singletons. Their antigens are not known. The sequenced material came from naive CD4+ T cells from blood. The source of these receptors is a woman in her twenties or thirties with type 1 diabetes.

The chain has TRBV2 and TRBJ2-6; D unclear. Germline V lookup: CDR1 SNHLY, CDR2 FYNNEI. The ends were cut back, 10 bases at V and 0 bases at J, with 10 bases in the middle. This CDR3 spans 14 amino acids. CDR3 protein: CATHYSSGANVLTF. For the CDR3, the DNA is TGTGCCACCCATTATAGCTCTGGGGCCAACGTCCTGACTTTC.

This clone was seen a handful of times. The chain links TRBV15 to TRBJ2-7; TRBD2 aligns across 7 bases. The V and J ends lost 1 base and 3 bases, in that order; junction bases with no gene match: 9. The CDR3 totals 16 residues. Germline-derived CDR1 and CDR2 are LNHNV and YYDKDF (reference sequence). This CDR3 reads CATSRGNRDYDYEQYF. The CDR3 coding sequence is TGTGCCACCAGCAGAGGAAATCGGGACTACGACTACGAGCAGTACTTC.

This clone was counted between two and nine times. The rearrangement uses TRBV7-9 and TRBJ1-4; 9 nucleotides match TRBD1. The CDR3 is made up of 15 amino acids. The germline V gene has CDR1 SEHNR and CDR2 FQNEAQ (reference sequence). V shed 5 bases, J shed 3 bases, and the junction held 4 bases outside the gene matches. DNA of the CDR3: TGTGCCAGCAGCCCCACAGGGGGCCCTAATGAAAAACTGTTTTTT. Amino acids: CASSPTGGPNEKLFF.

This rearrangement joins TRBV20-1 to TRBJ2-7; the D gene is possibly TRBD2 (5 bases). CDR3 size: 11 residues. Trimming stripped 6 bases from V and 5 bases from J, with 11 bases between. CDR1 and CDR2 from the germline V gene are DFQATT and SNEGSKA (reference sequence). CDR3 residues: CSAGPGNEQYF. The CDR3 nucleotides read TGCAGTGCGGGCCCGGGGAACGAGCAGTACTTC.

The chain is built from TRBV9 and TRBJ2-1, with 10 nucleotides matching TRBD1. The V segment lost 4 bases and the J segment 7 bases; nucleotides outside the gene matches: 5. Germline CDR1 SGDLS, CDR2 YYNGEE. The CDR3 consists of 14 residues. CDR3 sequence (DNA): TGTGCCAGCAGCTTGACAGGGGGCTGGAATGAGCAGTTCTTC. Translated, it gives CASSLTGGWNEQFF.

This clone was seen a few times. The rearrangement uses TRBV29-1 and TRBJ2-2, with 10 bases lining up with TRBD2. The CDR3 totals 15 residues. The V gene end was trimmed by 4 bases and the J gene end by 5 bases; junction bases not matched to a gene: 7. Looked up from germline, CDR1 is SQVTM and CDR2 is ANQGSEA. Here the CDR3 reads CSVGLAGVNTGELFF. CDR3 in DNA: TGCAGCGTTGGCCTAGCGGGAGTAAATACCGGGGAGCTGTTTTTT.

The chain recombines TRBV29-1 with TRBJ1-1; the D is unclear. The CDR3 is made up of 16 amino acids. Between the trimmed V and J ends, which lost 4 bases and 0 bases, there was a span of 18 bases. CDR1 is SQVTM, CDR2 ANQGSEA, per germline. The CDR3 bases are TGCAGCGTTGTAAAGTCAGACTTAAGTATGAACACTGAAGCTTTCTTT. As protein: CSVVKSDLSMNTEAFF.

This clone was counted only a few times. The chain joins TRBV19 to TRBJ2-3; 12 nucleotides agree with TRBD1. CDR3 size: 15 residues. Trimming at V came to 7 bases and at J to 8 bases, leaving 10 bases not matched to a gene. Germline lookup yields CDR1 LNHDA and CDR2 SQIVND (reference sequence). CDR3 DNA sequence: TGTGCCAGTACCCTGGGACAGGGGGCAGGAGGTACGCAGTATTTT. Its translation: CASTLGQGAGGTQYF.